This T cell receptor beta chain was obtained from a study of beta chain features in type 1 diabetes. This clone was observed at least ten times. Its antigen remains unknown. The CDR3 is made up of 14 amino acids. J was trimmed by 7 bases and V by 6 bases; bases with no gene match: 8. Per the germline V gene, CDR1 is LGHNT and CDR2 is FRNRAP. Investigators reverse transcribed all isolated RNA, so they sequenced expressed TCRB transcripts. TCRdb's copy holds only in-frame clones and misses some; the assay was immunoSEQ multiplex PCR. Here the sample spans about 320,000 clones, about 14% being singletons. Broader study findings: Type 1 diabetes patients showed a moderate but significant shortening of TCRB CDR3s in all four CD4+ subsets.

Via CD45RO/CCR7/CD25/CD127/CD95/CD27, cells of the CD4+ naive, central memory, regulatory and stem cell-like memory subsets were sorted. Sequencing was performed on central memory CD4+ T cells from blood. This sequence was found in a man in his thirties or forties in good health. V gene TRBV12-5 combines with J gene TRBJ2-2, with 7 bases fitting TRBD2. CDR3 nucleotides: TGTGCTAGTGGGAGGTGGACTAGGGACGGGGAGCTGTTTTTT. Protein sequence: CASGRWTRDGELFF. Variable domain in full (rest from reference TRBV12-5 and TRBJ2-2): DARVTQTPRHKVTEMGQEVTMRCQPILGHNTVFWYRQTMMQGLELLAYFRNRAPLDDSGMPKDRFSAEMPDATLATLKIQPSEPRDSAVYFCASGRWTRDGELFFGEGSRLTVL.